This T cell receptor (beta chain) was sequenced in a study of patients and donors after allogeneic stem cell transplantation. TCRdb itself ran the RT-PCR reads through MiXCR, one entry per CDR3 protein. This table holds 390,000 or so distinct CDR3 sequences, 16% found once. Germline CDR1 reads SQVTM; CDR2 reads ANQGSEA. V shed 6 bases and J 3 bases; nucleotides not matched to a gene: 3. The CDR3 consists of 13 residues. The V call is TRBV29-1, the J call TRBJ2-7, with 12 bases lining up with TRBD2. The sequencing sample was made of blood, either unsorted or a sorted T cell fraction (not recorded which). The clonotype originates from a human donor who was either an allogeneic HSCT recipient or a stem cell or donor lymphocyte infusion donor (not recorded which). It is not recorded whose cells these are; they may come from a transplant donor. The CDR3 region is CSVRTSGNYEQYF. CDR3 sequence (DNA): TGCAGCGTCCGGACTAGCGGGAACTACGAGCAGTACTTC.